This TCR beta chain was sequenced during a study of blood T cell repertoires in COVID-19. About the study: The United States, Italy and Spain were the sources of the acute and convalescent COVID-19 samples.

Generated by immunoSEQ multiplex PCR, the TCRdb table keeps only in-frame clones and is missing some. Of about 260,000 clones in the sample, roughly 84% were seen once. Deletions cut 5 bases from V and 6 bases from J, with 19 bases between. CDR1 SEHNR and CDR2 FQNEAQ come from the germline V gene (reference sequence). The CDR3 totals 15 residues. Sequences were obtained from peripheral blood. The clonotype was recovered from a middle-aged woman who had recovered from COVID-19. The genes are TRBV7-9 and TRBJ1-2; D is ambiguous. CDR3 protein: CASSHEEGSGNGYTF. CDR3 nucleotide sequence: TGTGCCAGCAGCCATGAGGAGGGTTCGGGGAATGGCTACACCTTC.